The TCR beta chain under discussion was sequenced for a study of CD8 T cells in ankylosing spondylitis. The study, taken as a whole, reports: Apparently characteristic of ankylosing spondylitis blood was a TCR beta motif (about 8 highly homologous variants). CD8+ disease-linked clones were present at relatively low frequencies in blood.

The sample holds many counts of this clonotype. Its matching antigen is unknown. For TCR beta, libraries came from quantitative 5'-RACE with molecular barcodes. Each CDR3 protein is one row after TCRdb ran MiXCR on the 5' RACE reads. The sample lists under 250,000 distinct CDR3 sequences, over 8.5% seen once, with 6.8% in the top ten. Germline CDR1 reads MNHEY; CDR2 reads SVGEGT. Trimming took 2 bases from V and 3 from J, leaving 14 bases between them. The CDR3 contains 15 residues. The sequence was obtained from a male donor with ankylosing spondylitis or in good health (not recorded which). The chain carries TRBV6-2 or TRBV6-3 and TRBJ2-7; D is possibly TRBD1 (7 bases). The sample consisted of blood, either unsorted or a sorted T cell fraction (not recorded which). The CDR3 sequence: CASSYQGRGVYEQYF. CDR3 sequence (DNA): TGTGCCAGCAGTTACCAGGGCAGGGGGGTCTACGAGCAGTACTTC.